The rows below give T cell receptor beta chains drawn from one sample of a study of T cells after yellow fever vaccination. MiXCR, applied by TCRdb to the 5' RACE reads, yields one record per CDR3 protein. Of about 430,000 distinct CDR3 sequences detected, about 19% appear once; the ten largest clones hold about 18%. The source material was PBMCs, sampled before the yellow fever booster vaccination. The receptors derive from a man aged 18 to 30 who received the YFV17D yellow fever vaccine. Each CDR3 is given with its conserved first and last residue.

cdr3_aa	v_call	j_call
CASSFAYQETQYF	TRBV7-2	TRBJ2-5
CASSGGGSYGYTF	TRBV7-9	TRBJ1-2
CASSLGTSRDTDTQYF	TRBV11-2	TRBJ2-3
CSELAAGGMPDTQYF	TRBV20-1	TRBJ2-3
CASSQHRPRGEKLFF	TRBV6-4	TRBJ1-4
CASSQSQGGVYGYTF	TRBV4-3	TRBJ1-2
CASSASSSTGLHF	TRBV7-8	TRBJ1-6
CSVLLGGSRYTF	TRBV29-1	TRBJ1-2
CASTPQTGREQFF	TRBV6-5	TRBJ2-1
CASWPGRGNQPQHF	TRBV6-5	TRBJ1-5
CASFPRGTDTEAFF	TRBV6-1	TRBJ1-1
CASTFPYGNYGYTF	TRBV7-9	TRBJ1-2
CASSLGGMEETQYF	TRBV7-2	TRBJ2-5
CASSLAREGQPQHF	TRBV7-8	TRBJ1-5
CASSPGLGRGGDEQFF	TRBV4-3	TRBJ2-1
CASSLQTGVYGYTF	TRBV28	TRBJ1-2
CASSYQQGPNFF	TRBV6-5	TRBJ2-1
CASNQVPGELFF	TRBV9	TRBJ2-2
CASTYTGSAETQYF	TRBV25-1	TRBJ2-5
CASSLPGASSPLHF	TRBV5-6	TRBJ1-6
CASSEGGQLNQPQHF	TRBV19	TRBJ1-5
CASSLGGQGNNEQFF	TRBV12-3/TRBV12-4	TRBJ2-1
CASSLRDGNEKLFF	TRBV12-3/TRBV12-4	TRBJ1-4
CSARDLQGPGANVLTF	TRBV20-1	TRBJ2-6
CASSLALQGNIYGYTF	TRBV7-8	TRBJ1-2
CASSYGRPRDTQYF	TRBV27	TRBJ2-3
CASSPGQGQYEQYF	TRBV6-1	TRBJ2-7
CASRALTGPQETQYF	TRBV12-3/TRBV12-4	TRBJ2-5
CASSLTSGGAKEQFF	TRBV5-1	TRBJ2-1
CASSHSGQMKTQYF	TRBV4-1	TRBJ2-5
CATSRPPGLYNEQFF	TRBV15	TRBJ2-1
CASSRQPGDIQYF	TRBV6-1	TRBJ2-4
CASSLVRGELFF	TRBV7-2	TRBJ2-2
CASSSSPGEGVGGYTF	TRBV6-5	TRBJ1-2
CASSLTGSRGYTF	TRBV5-1	TRBJ1-2
CASSSGGRAGMNTEAFF	TRBV18	TRBJ1-1
CSALGTAPEKLFF	TRBV20-1	TRBJ1-4
CASSLVTGDYEQYF	TRBV5-1	TRBJ2-7
CASSSYDGPEAFF	TRBV7-3	TRBJ1-1
CASSVYTGIADTQYF	TRBV9	TRBJ2-3
CASSREGGGADIQYF	TRBV4-2	TRBJ2-4
CASSQAPGNEKLFF	TRBV4-3	TRBJ1-4
CASSPIRGRGNIQYF	TRBV7-8	TRBJ2-4
CASSVSAAGANVLTF	TRBV3-1	TRBJ2-6
CASINRGLSTDTQYF	TRBV7-9	TRBJ2-3
CASSFHGGTGQETQYF	TRBV28	TRBJ2-5
CASSATLGLAEETQYF	TRBV7-7	TRBJ2-5
CASSSSLLSGANVLTF	TRBV19	TRBJ2-6
CASSHGRTGTDTQYF	TRBV7-2	TRBJ2-3
CSAVRQGGNQPQHF	TRBV20-1	TRBJ1-5
CSVEGRAINYGYTF	TRBV29-1	TRBJ1-2
CSARVGQGGYGYTF	TRBV20-1	TRBJ1-2
CASTRGFRGYQETQYF	TRBV11-2	TRBJ2-5
CATSEGAEAFF	TRBV24-1	TRBJ1-1
CASSLGQDGTGELFF	TRBV7-7	TRBJ2-2
CASSARIVSTDTQYF	TRBV10-2	TRBJ2-3
CATTDRDTNNEQFF	TRBV6-5	TRBJ2-1
CAISLDRLVSYNSPLHF	TRBV10-3	TRBJ1-6
CASSYSGRSNEQYF	TRBV6-5	TRBJ2-7
CASSRGGTARSPLHF	TRBV6-1	TRBJ1-6